Listed below are T cell receptor beta chains from one sample, sequenced in a study of shared clonotypes between healthy human individuals. Sequencing used immunoSEQ multiplex PCR; TCRdb keeps in-frame clones, though not all of them. This table has about 590,000 clones, just under 97% appearing once. The sequencing input was naive CD8+ T cells sorted from blood. The receptors shown here come from a woman in her twenties or thirties in good health. CDR3s include the opening cysteine and the closing phenylalanine or tryptophan. The D gene is left open where the match is weak. Some rows mark clone size as missing; the rest say once, few, many or name a class of expanded clone.

TRBV6-1	-	TRBJ2-7	-	TGTGCCAGCAGTGAAGAGGCAGGGGTCCTCTACGAGCAGTACTTC	CASSEEAGVLYEQYF
TRBV7-9	-	TRBJ2-5	TRBD2	TGTGCCAGCAGCCCGAGCGGGAGGAGGTTAGAGACCCAGTACTTC	CASSPSGRRLETQYF
TRBV7-9	-	TRBJ2-7	-	TGTGCCAGCAGCGGAAGCTACGAGCAGTACTTC	CASSGSYEQYF
TRBV7-8	-	TRBJ2-7	TRBD2	TGTGCCAGCAGCCCGGGACTAGCGGGAGTGGGATACGAGCAGTACTTC	CASSPGLAGVGYEQYF
TRBV5-8	-	TRBJ2-3	TRBD2	TGTGCCAGCAGCTCGACGGGACTAGCGGGAGTAACGGATACGCAGTATTTT	CASSSTGLAGVTDTQYF
TRBV6-1	once	TRBJ2-7	-	TGTGCCAGCAGTGTGGGGACGTCCGAGCAGTACTTC	CASSVGTSEQYF
TRBV5-1	-	TRBJ1-3	-	TGCGCCAGCAGTTTGGACGGCAGCTCTGGAAACACCATATATTTT	CASSLDGSSGNTIYF
TRBV27	once	TRBJ2-7	TRBD1	TGTGCCAGCAGTTTATCGAGGTCAGGGGGTTACGAGCAGTACTTC	CASSLSRSGGYEQYF
TRBV6-6	-	TRBJ2-7	-	TGTGCCAGCAGGCCCTTATTCGAATATCGCGAGCAGTACTTC	CASRPLFEYREQYF
TRBV11-1	-	TRBJ2-7	TRBD1	TGTGCCAGCAGTCATGGGACAGGTCCATTGTACGAGCAGTACTTC	CASSHGTGPLYEQYF
TRBV7-7	-	TRBJ2-2	-	TGTGCCAGCAGCTTAGGGACGAACACCGGGGAGCTGTTTTTT	CASSLGTNTGELFF
TRBV15	-	TRBJ2-3	TRBD2	TGTGCCACCAGCTCCCGGACTAGCGGGAGCTTCACAGATACGCAGTATTTT	CATSSRTSGSFTDTQYF
TRBV28	once	TRBJ2-7	TRBD1	TGTGCCAGCAGCCCCAGGACAGGCAAAGGCTACGAGCAGTACTTC	CASSPRTGKGYEQYF